The 28 T cell receptor beta chains below come from one sample, sequenced in a study of blood T cell repertoires in COVID-19. Generated by immunoSEQ multiplex PCR, the TCRdb table keeps only in-frame clones and is missing some. The sample contains approximately 140,000 clones, about 90% of which appear only once. The material sequenced was peripheral blood. The origin of the receptors is a woman in her sixties with acute or convalescent COVID-19.

The CDR3 sequence is CASSQDRQPPLHF. The CDR3, as DNA: TGTGCCAGCAGCCAAGATCGACAACCACCCCTCCACTTT. V is TRBV4-2 and J is TRBJ1-6; D not resolved. In germline, CDR1 is LGHNA, CDR2 YNFKEQ. The V gene lost 0 bases and the J gene lost 11 bases, with 8 bases spanning the gap. This CDR3 is built from 13 residues.

The rearrangement links TRBV19 to TRBJ1-2; 7 bases fit TRBD1. The CDR3 contains 14 residues. V lost 6 bases to trimming and J lost 1 base; unmatched junction nucleotides: 5. Germline V gene lookup returns CDR1 LNHDA and CDR2 SQIVND (reference sequence). The DNA for the CDR3 is TGTGCCAGTAGCTTGGACAGGCTTAACTATGGCTACACCTTC. As protein: CASSLDRLNYGYTF.

The chain combines TRBV10-3 with TRBJ2-7; possibly TRBD1 for D (6 bases). There are 12 residues in the CDR3. The germline CDR1 and CDR2 sequences are ENHRY and SYGVKD. V shed 7 bases and J shed 1 base, with 8 bases lying between them. CDR3 amino acids: CAITDRSYEQYF. The CDR3 bases are TGTGCCATCACCGACAGGTCCTACGAGCAGTACTTC.

The chain carries TRBV2 and TRBJ1-4; TRBD1 matches 7 bases. The CDR3 sequence is 16 residues long. CDR1 is SNHLY and CDR2 is FYNNEI in the germline V gene. V was clipped by 4 bases and J by 7 bases; unmatched bases: 12. In DNA form, the CDR3 reads TGTGCCAGCAGTGTGTCACAGGGGAACGGGGTTGAAAAACTGTTTTTT. Translating gives CASSVSQGNGVEKLFF.

This clone has only one observation. CDR3 coding DNA: TGTGCCAGCAGTCCGACCGGGACAGGGAACCGTCAGCCCCAGCATTTT. This encodes CASSPTGTGNRQPQHF. V gene TRBV6-6 combines with J gene TRBJ1-5; 9 bases match TRBD1. The V gene's germline CDR1 is MNHNY and CDR2 SVGAGI (reference sequence). The CDR3 loop spans 16 amino acids. V gave up 5 bases and J gave up 6 bases; unmatched junction bases: 11.

V is TRBV3-1 (or the pseudogene TRBV3-2) and J is TRBJ2-5, with D maybe TRBD1 (6 bases). CDR1 and CDR2 (germline): LGHDT, YNNKEL (reference sequence). With 4 bases removed from V and 2 bases from J, the gap between germline ends came to 14 bases. The CDR3 has 15 residues. The CDR3 is CASSPLAGVQETQYF. CDR3 bases: TGTGCCAGCAGCCCCCTCGCAGGGGTTCAAGAGACCCAGTACTTC.

This clone was seen once. In DNA form, the CDR3 reads TGTGCCACCAGCAGTAGCTCAAGCTCCTACAATGAGCAGTTCTTC. Amino acid sequence: CATSSSSSSYNEQFF. The rearrangement uses TRBV19 and TRBJ2-1; D unresolved. CDR3 length equals 15 residues. V was cut by 10 bases and J by 0 bases, with 16 bases left in between. Germline CDR1 and CDR2: LNHDA and SQIVND (reference sequence).

J is TRBJ1-1 and V is TRBV2; D gene unclear. The CDR3 runs to 16 residues. With 7 bases removed from V and 3 bases from J, the gap between germline ends came to 21 bases. CDR1 is SNHLY, CDR2 FYNNEI, per germline. This chain's CDR3 is CASTRPAFLGHTEAFF. CDR3 coding DNA: TGTGCCAGCACTCGACCCGCATTCCTAGGTCACACTGAAGCTTTCTTT. Supplemented by reference TRBV2 and TRBJ1-1, the full variable domain reads EPEVTQTPSHQVTQMGQEVILRCVPISNHLYFYWYRQILGQKVEFLVSFYNNEISEKSEIFDDQFSVERPDGSNFTLKIRSTKLEDSAMYFCASTRPAFLGHTEAFFGQGTRLTVV.

This clone has just one count. V and J are TRBV7-2 and TRBJ1-2, with D possibly matching TRBD1 (6 bases). Germline V gene lookup returns CDR1 SGHTA and CDR2 FQGNSA. The CDR3 spans 14 residues. Trimming left V 3 bases short and J 1 base short, with 9 bases between. CDR3 sequence: CASSFVRGNYGYTF. In DNA form, the CDR3 reads TGTGCCAGCAGCTTCGTCAGGGGTAACTATGGCTACACCTTC.

The chain employs TRBV6-6 and TRBJ2-7; 8 bases agree with TRBD2. CDR3 length equals 15 residues. Germline CDR1 and CDR2: MNHNY and SVGAGI (reference sequence). The J segment lost 3 bases and the V segment lost 5 bases, leaving 9 bases of the junction unmatched. The CDR3 sequence is CASSGDGRGGYEQYF. Here the CDR3 DNA reads TGTGCCAGCAGTGGAGATGGACGGGGGGGCTACGAGCAGTACTTC.

The table lists this clone with a count of one. The CDR3 sequence: CASSQTGQIKETQYF. Written as DNA, the CDR3 is TGTGCCAGCAGCCAAACGGGACAGATAAAAGAGACCCAGTACTTC. The chain has TRBV14 and TRBJ2-5; 7 bases line up with TRBD1. Germline V gene sequence: CDR1 SGHDN, CDR2 FVKESK. This CDR3 comprises 15 residues. V dropped 2 bases and J dropped 3; count of bases not matched to a gene: 6. Combining the CDR3 with reference TRBV14 and TRBJ2-5 gives the whole variable domain EAGVTQFPSHSVIEKGQTVTLRCDPISGHDNLYWYRRVMGKEIKFLLHFVKESKQDESGMPNNRFLAERTGGTYSTLKVQPAELEDSGVYFCASSQTGQIKETQYFGPGTRLLVL.

The chain links TRBV7-6 to TRBJ2-4; 12 positions agree with TRBD2. The germline V gene encodes CDR1 SGHVS and CDR2 FNYEAQ. The CDR3 runs 18 residues. V trimming: 1 base; J trimming: 0 bases; junction bases outside the gene matches: 4. The CDR3 protein is CASSLGLAGEIAKNIQYF. CDR3 sequence (DNA): TGTGCCAGCAGCTTAGGACTAGCGGGGGAAATAGCCAAAAACATTCAGTACTTC. Full variable domain (remainder filled in from reference TRBV7-6 and TRBJ2-4): GAGVSQSPRYKVTKRGQDVALRCDPISGHVSLYWYRQALGQGPEFLTYFNYEAQQDKSGLPNDRFSAERPEGSISTLTIQRTEQRDSAMYRCASSLGLAGEIAKNIQYFGAGTRLSVL.

The rearrangement links TRBV29-1 to TRBJ2-3, with 10 bases identical to TRBD1. The trim removed 7 bases at V and 4 bases at J, leaving 5 bases unmatched. CDR3 size: 13 residues. The germline gives CDR1 SQVTM, CDR2 ANQGSEA. CDR3 nucleotides: TGCAGCGGAGTGACAGGGGGCGCAGATACGCAGTATTTT. Amino acids: CSGVTGGADTQYF.

The chain carries TRBV7-8 and TRBJ1-6; D not resolved. Germline V gives CDR1 SGHVS, CDR2 FQNEAQ. CDR3 length equals 13 residues. Trimming cost V 5 bases and J 8 bases, with 10 bases left between them. The chain's CDR3 is CASSTQVDSPLHF. CDR3 DNA sequence: TGTGCCAGCAGCACCCAGGTGGATTCACCCCTCCACTTT.

V is TRBV7-3 and J is TRBJ2-7, with 12 nucleotides matching TRBD2. CDR3 length: 15 residues. The V gene's germline CDR1 is SGHTA and CDR2 FQGTGA. Trimming removed 5 bases from V and 4 bases from J; junction bases left unmatched: 6. The CDR3 nucleotides read TGTGCCAGCAGCCCTAGCGGGGGGGCGGGGTACGAGCAGTACTTC. This sequence encodes CASSPSGGAGYEQYF.

V and J are TRBV19 and TRBJ1-1; 9 nucleotides match TRBD1. The CDR3 is 14 residues long. Germline V gives CDR1 LNHDA, CDR2 SQIVND (reference sequence). V lost 5 bases to trimming and J lost 6 bases; unmatched junction nucleotides: 7. This chain's CDR3 is CASSVTGGAAEAFF. CDR3 DNA sequence: TGTGCCAGTAGTGTGACAGGGGGTGCCGCTGAAGCTTTCTTT.

The CDR3 here is CASSQAGSTEAFF. The CDR3 bases are TGTGCCAGCAGCCAAGCAGGGTCCACTGAAGCTTTCTTT. The gene calls are TRBV3-1 (or the pseudogene TRBV3-2) and TRBJ1-1, with D possibly matching TRBD1 (5 bases). Per the germline V gene, CDR1 is LGHDT and CDR2 is YNNKEL (reference sequence). V was pared by 1 base and J by 4 bases, with 7 bases between. The CDR3 runs to 13 residues.

This sequence joins TRBV12-3 or TRBV12-4 and TRBJ1-2, with 9 bases aligning to TRBD1. The CDR3 consists of 13 residues. V dropped 6 bases and J dropped 4; count of bases not matched to a gene: 3. Here the CDR3 DNA reads TGTGCCAGCAGGGGACAGGGCCTCTATGGCTACACCTTC. Translating gives CASRGQGLYGYTF.

The chain is built from TRBV3-1 (or the pseudogene TRBV3-2) and TRBJ2-7; 9 positions agree with TRBD1. Germline V gene lookup returns CDR1 LGHDT and CDR2 YNNKEL (reference sequence). V lost 11 bases to trimming and J lost 2 bases; unmatched junction nucleotides: 4. The CDR3 is 12 residues long. The CDR3 sequence: CASGTGPYEQYF. The CDR3, as DNA: TGTGCCTCTGGGACAGGGCCCTACGAGCAGTACTTC.

This clone was counted once. V gene TRBV5-1 combines with J gene TRBJ2-7, with 8 bases lining up with TRBD1. Germline CDR1 SGHRS, CDR2 YFSETQ. J lost 1 base, V lost 2 bases, and 2 bases had no gene match. The CDR3 is 14 amino acids. The CDR3 is CASSFGQGSYEQYF. For the CDR3, the DNA is TGCGCCAGCAGCTTCGGACAGGGTTCCTACGAGCAGTACTTC.

The chain recombines TRBV5-6 with TRBJ2-1; 12 bases map to TRBD2. The junction had 10 bases not matched to a gene; V was cut back by 4 bases and J by 5 bases. This CDR3 contains 17 residues. Germline V CDR1 and CDR2: SGHDT, YYEEEE. The CDR3: CASSHNIPSGGDNEQFF. CDR3 bases: TGTGCCAGCAGCCATAATATTCCTAGCGGGGGGGACAATGAGCAGTTCTTC. The entire variable domain, with the rest obtained from reference TRBV5-6 and TRBJ2-1, is as follows: DAGVTQSPTHLIKTRGQQVTLRCSPKSGHDTVSWYQQALGQGPQFIFQYYEEEERQRGNFPDRFSGHQFPNYSSELNVNALLLGDSALYLCASSHNIPSGGDNEQFFGPGTRLTVL.

The chain is built from TRBV27 and TRBJ1-1; D unclear. With 4 bases removed from V and 4 bases from J, the gap between germline ends came to 10 bases. There are 13 residues in the CDR3. Germline-derived CDR1 and CDR2 are MNHEY and SMNVEV (reference sequence). CDR3 in amino acids: CASSSLVGTEAFF. CDR3 sequence (DNA): TGTGCCAGCAGTTCCCTGGTCGGCACTGAAGCTTTCTTT.

This clone showed up just once. The chain employs TRBV9 and TRBJ1-2; D remains ambiguous. The V gene's germline CDR1 is SGDLS and CDR2 YYNGEE. Trimming removed 5 bases from V and 4 bases from J, with 18 bases in between. This CDR3 contains 15 residues. CDR3 nucleotide sequence: TGTGCCAGCAGTCGAGGGCCAGTTCCCTCCTATGGCTACACCTTC. It yields the protein CASSRGPVPSYGYTF.

The gene calls are TRBV28 and TRBJ2-7; D unresolved. Germline V lookup: CDR1 MDHEN, CDR2 SYDVKM. V dropped 1 base and J dropped 6 bases, with 13 bases sitting between them. This CDR3 region has 14 residues. The CDR3: CASSLFVEAPEQYF. Written as DNA, the CDR3 is TGTGCCAGCAGTTTATTCGTCGAAGCGCCCGAGCAGTACTTC. The full variable domain, with the rest looked up from reference TRBV28 and TRBJ2-7, is DVKVTQSSRYLVKRTGEKVFLECVQDMDHENMFWYRQDPGLGLRLIYFSYDVKMKEKGDIPEGYSVSREKKERFSLILESASTNQTSMYLCASSLFVEAPEQYFGPGTRLTVT.

The chain employs TRBV7-9 and TRBJ2-1; D ambiguous. The CDR3 runs to 12 residues. The V end was cut by 4 bases, the J end by 2 bases, with 3 bases between. Per the germline V gene, CDR1 is SEHNR and CDR2 is FQNEAQ (reference sequence). The CDR3 DNA reads as TGTGCCAGCAGCTCAACCTACAATGAGCAGTTCTTC. Protein sequence: CASSSTYNEQFF.

This sequence joins TRBV5-6 and TRBJ1-2, with D maybe TRBD1 (5 bases). This CDR3 comprises 16 residues. Germline-derived CDR1 and CDR2 are SGHDT and YYEEEE. The germline V and J ends were trimmed by 2 bases and 1 base, with 15 bases remaining between them. The CDR3 bases are TGTGCCAGCAGCTTAACACGTGGGGACTTTAACTATGGCTACACCTTC. This sequence encodes CASSLTRGDFNYGYTF.

The chain uses TRBV30 and TRBJ2-5, with 7 bases lining up with TRBD2. The CDR3 sequence is 13 residues long. V lost 0 bases to trimming and J lost 4 bases; unmatched junction nucleotides: 2. In germline, CDR1 is GTSNPN, CDR2 SVGIG (reference sequence). The CDR3 region is CAWSVIAGETQYF. CDR3 nucleotides: TGTGCCTGGAGTGTGATAGCGGGAGAGACCCAGTACTTC.

The chain joins TRBV10-3 to TRBJ2-7; 8 positions match TRBD1. J lost 5 bases, V lost 4 bases, and 10 bases had no gene match. The CDR3 extends over 15 amino acids. The germline V gene has CDR1 ENHRY and CDR2 SYGVKD. CDR3 sequence reads: CAISAGGAGEDEQYF. In DNA, the CDR3 is TGTGCCATCAGTGCAGGGGGCGCCGGGGAGGACGAGCAGTACTTC.